Presented here are 21 T cell receptor beta chains from one specimen sequenced in a study of blood T cell repertoires in COVID-19. TCRdb's table, derived via immunoSEQ multiplex PCR, lists solely in-frame clones and lacks some. The repertoire includes approximately 470,000 clones, over 75% of them detected once, and approximately 2.9% sits in the top ten. Material: peripheral blood. The receptors originated from a human donor in a cohort sampled during active COVID-19.

The rearrangement joins TRBV7-2 to TRBJ1-5; maybe TRBD1 (5 bases). Per germline, CDR1 SGHTA and CDR2 FQGNSA. The CDR3 has 14 residues. V lost 6 bases to trimming and J lost 3 bases, with 12 bases between them. This CDR3 reads CASSLQVHNQPQHF. The CDR3, as DNA: TGTGCCAGCAGTCTACAGGTTCACAATCAGCCCCAGCATTTT. The full variable domain, completed using reference TRBV7-2 and TRBJ1-5, is GAGVSQSPSNKVTEKGKDVELRCDPISGHTALYWYRQSLGQGLEFLIYFQGNSAPDKSGLPSDRFSAERTGGSVSTLTIQRTQQEDSAVYLCASSLQVHNQPQHFGDGTRLSIL.

The chain links TRBV3-1 (or the pseudogene TRBV3-2) to TRBJ2-7; 8 nucleotides match TRBD1. V lost 0 bases and J lost 3; bases outside the gene matches: 4. The CDR3 loop spans 15 amino acids. Germline lookup yields CDR1 LGHDT and CDR2 YNNKEL (reference sequence). This CDR3 is CASSQDRTGFYEQYF. CDR3 bases: TGTGCCAGCAGCCAAGATCGGACAGGGTTCTACGAGCAGTACTTC.

The rearrangement uses TRBV10-3 and TRBJ2-2, with 7 bases matching TRBD1. The junction had 8 bases not matched to a gene; V was cut back by 9 bases and J by 4 bases. Per the germline V gene, CDR1 is ENHRY and CDR2 is SYGVKD. The CDR3 has 14 residues. CDR3 protein: CAIQRPGGTGELFF. The CDR3, as DNA: TGTGCCATACAAAGGCCAGGGGGCACCGGGGAGCTGTTTTTT.

The V gene is TRBV12-3 or TRBV12-4, the J gene TRBJ1-1; D call uncertain. The V gene lost 8 bases and the J gene lost 4 bases, with 14 bases spanning the gap. CDR3 length: 13 amino acids. CDR3 sequence reads: CASEGRVVTEAFF. CDR3 in DNA: TGTGCCAGCGAGGGTCGAGTGGTCACTGAAGCTTTCTTT.

The chain couples TRBV30 to TRBJ1-5, with D tentatively TRBD1 (6 bases). The germline gives CDR1 GTSNPN, CDR2 SVGIG (reference sequence). The CDR3 contains 13 residues. V was pared by 5 bases and J by 6 bases, with 14 bases between. The CDR3 coding sequence is TGTGCCTGGGATACAGGGCCCCGTCAGCCCCAGCATTTT. Residues: CAWDTGPRQPQHF.

In regard to this clone: Other DNA sequences in this specimen translate into the identical CDR3. The chain carries TRBV3-1 (or the pseudogene TRBV3-2) and TRBJ1-3, with 7 bases matching TRBD1. This CDR3 contains 15 residues. Unmatched junction bases numbered 3, after V lost 4 bases and J lost 0 bases. Germline V gene lookup returns CDR1 LGHDT and CDR2 YNNKEL (reference sequence). The CDR3 loop is CASSLTGDSGNTIYF. The CDR3 DNA sequence: TGTGCCAGCAGCCTTACAGGGGACTCTGGAAACACCATATATTTT.

The genes are TRBV3-1 (or the pseudogene TRBV3-2) and TRBJ2-2; 8 bases are shared with TRBD2. Germline CDR1 and CDR2: LGHDT and YNNKEL (reference sequence). CDR3 length equals 17 residues. V gave up 4 bases and J gave up 6 bases; unmatched junction bases: 13. DNA for the CDR3: TGTGCCAGCAGCCCCCGAGGGGCGGGAGGAGGATCCGGGGAGCTGTTTTTT. As protein: CASSPRGAGGGSGELFF.

The gene calls are TRBV30 and TRBJ2-3; D perhaps matches TRBD1 (5 bases). The CDR3 length is 15 residues. Germline V gene data show CDR1 as GTSNPN and CDR2 as SVGIG (reference sequence). V was clipped by 0 bases and J by 3 bases, with 13 bases between them. The CDR3: CAWSVRRQGTDTQYF. The CDR3 bases are TGTGCCTGGAGTGTACGAAGGCAGGGTACAGATACGCAGTATTTT.

V and J are TRBV27 and TRBJ2-1, with 8 bases identical to TRBD2. The CDR3 has 15 amino acids. V lost 6 bases to trimming and J lost 5 bases; unmatched junction nucleotides: 9. Germline V lookup: CDR1 MNHEY, CDR2 SMNVEV (reference sequence). CDR3 DNA sequence: TGTGCCAGCAGCGCCGGGAGCGGGAGAGACAATGAGCAGTTCTTC. Translation: CASSAGSGRDNEQFF.

This clone was detected only once. The V and J genes are TRBV5-1 and TRBJ2-2, with 8 bases lining up with TRBD1. The length of the CDR3 is 15 residues. Germline V gene lookup returns CDR1 SGHRS and CDR2 YFSETQ. Trimming cost V 6 bases and J 0 bases; bases outside gene matches: 4. CDR3 coding DNA: TGCGCCAGCACCCAGGACAGGGCGAACACCGGGGAGCTGTTTTTT. Its protein product is CASTQDRANTGELFF.

The chain carries TRBV28 and TRBJ1-5; 7 nucleotides agree with TRBD1. The germline CDR1 and CDR2 sequences are MDHEN and SYDVKM. The CDR3 is 16 residues long. Trimming at V came to 3 bases and at J to 6 bases, leaving 11 bases not matched to a gene. The CDR3 loop reads CASSFYPGGEGQPQHF. CDR3 bases: TGTGCCAGCAGTTTCTACCCAGGGGGAGAAGGTCAGCCCCAGCATTTT.

The chain uses TRBV7-2 and TRBJ2-1; TRBD2 might be the D (5 bases). This CDR3 has 14 residues. V lost 5 bases and J 10 bases, leaving 18 bases between the germline ends. The germline V gene encodes CDR1 SGHTA and CDR2 FQGNSA. The CDR3 reads CASSPPDYSKEQFF. CDR3 coding DNA: TGTGCCAGCAGCCCACCAGACTATAGTAAGGAGCAGTTCTTC. Together with reference TRBV7-2 and TRBJ2-1, the CDR3 gives the full variable domain: GAGVSQSPSNKVTEKGKDVELRCDPISGHTALYWYRQSLGQGLEFLIYFQGNSAPDKSGLPSDRFSAERTGGSVSTLTIQRTQQEDSAVYLCASSPPDYSKEQFFGPGTRLTVL.

The chain links TRBV14 to TRBJ2-7; D is uncertain. The CDR3 sequence is 15 residues long. The germline V gene encodes CDR1 SGHDN and CDR2 FVKESK. With 1 base removed from V and 0 bases from J, the gap between germline ends came to 10 bases. CDR3 loop: CASSQGLLSSYEQYF. CDR3 DNA sequence: TGTGCCAGCAGCCAAGGTCTGCTAAGCTCCTACGAGCAGTACTTC.

This clone was found once. The V and J genes are TRBV28 and TRBJ1-1; TRBD1 aligns across 8 bases. The CDR3 loop spans 15 amino acids. CDR1 is MDHEN and CDR2 is SYDVKM in the germline V gene. Trimming cost V 6 bases and J 1 base; bases outside gene matches: 7. This CDR3 reads CASSQLGQGNTEAFF. The CDR3 region has the DNA TGTGCCAGCAGCCAGCTAGGACAGGGGAACACTGAAGCTTTCTTT.

The J gene is TRBJ2-5, the V gene TRBV11-1; D is perhaps TRBD2 (5 bases). Germline CDR1 is SGHAT and CDR2 is FQDESV (reference sequence). V dropped 1 base and J dropped 7 bases, with 13 bases sitting between them. CDR3 length: 14 amino acids. CDR3 amino acids: CASSLEGSDGTQYF. In DNA form, the CDR3 reads TGTGCCAGCAGCTTAGAGGGTAGCGATGGGACCCAGTACTTC.

The chain links TRBV4-2 to TRBJ1-3; D might be TRBD1 (6 bases). V lost 3 bases and J lost 0, with 18 bases in between. CDR3 length: 18 residues. CDR1 is LGHNA, CDR2 YNFKEQ, per germline. The CDR3 bases are TGTGCCAGCAGCCAGATAGGGGGGGCAGGGAACTCTGGAAACACCATATATTTT. Protein: CASSQIGGAGNSGNTIYF.

The V gene is TRBV19, the J gene TRBJ1-1; the D is unclear. The germline V gene encodes CDR1 LNHDA and CDR2 SQIVND (reference sequence). CDR3 size: 16 residues. Trimming took 3 bases from V and 2 from J, leaving 16 bases between them. Here the CDR3 reads CASSIFLTYANTEAFF. CDR3 bases: TGTGCCAGTAGTATCTTCCTGACATACGCTAACACTGAAGCTTTCTTT.

This sequence joins TRBV6-6 and TRBJ1-5; 7 bases agree with TRBD1. The germline V gene has CDR1 MNHNY and CDR2 SVGAGI (reference sequence). The CDR3 covers 15 residues. V lost 5 bases, J lost 11 bases, and 15 bases stayed unmatched. CDR3: CASSPGQTVVSAQHF. In DNA, the CDR3 is TGTGCCAGCAGTCCGGGACAGACCGTGGTATCAGCCCAGCATTTT.

In its sample, this clone was seen once. The gene calls are TRBV7-2 and TRBJ2-7; 11 positions match TRBD1. After removal of 5 bases from V and 7 bases from J, the junction contained 13 bases not matched to a gene. This CDR3 has 16 amino acids. Germline CDR1 and CDR2: SGHTA and FQGNSA. The CDR3: CASSLLTGTGGGEQYF. CDR3 nucleotides: TGTGCCAGCAGCCTTTTAACCGGGACAGGGGGGGGAGAGCAGTACTTC. The variable domain in full, with the rest retrieved from reference TRBV7-2 and TRBJ2-7, is GAGVSQSPSNKVTEKGKDVELRCDPISGHTALYWYRQSLGQGLEFLIYFQGNSAPDKSGLPSDRFSAERTGGSVSTLTIQRTQQEDSAVYLCASSLLTGTGGGEQYFGPGTRLTVT.

The chain carries TRBV10-3 and TRBJ2-3, with 9 bases matching TRBD2. Per germline, CDR1 ENHRY and CDR2 SYGVKD. The CDR3 sequence is 17 residues long. V was clipped by 4 bases and J by 5 bases; unmatched bases: 13. Here the CDR3 reads CAISAYLAGPARDTQYF. The CDR3 DNA reads as TGTGCCATCAGTGCCTATCTAGCGGGGCCAGCCCGAGATACGCAGTATTTT.

The chain employs TRBV7-9 and TRBJ2-3; 7 bases match TRBD2. This CDR3 has 16 amino acids. The V and J ends lost 4 bases and 0 bases, in that order; junction bases with no gene match: 7. CDR1 and CDR2 from the germline V gene are SEHNR and FQNEAQ (reference sequence). DNA for the CDR3: TGTGCCAGCAGCTCCCCGGGAGGATCAAGCACAGATACGCAGTATTTT. Translation gives CASSSPGGSSTDTQYF.